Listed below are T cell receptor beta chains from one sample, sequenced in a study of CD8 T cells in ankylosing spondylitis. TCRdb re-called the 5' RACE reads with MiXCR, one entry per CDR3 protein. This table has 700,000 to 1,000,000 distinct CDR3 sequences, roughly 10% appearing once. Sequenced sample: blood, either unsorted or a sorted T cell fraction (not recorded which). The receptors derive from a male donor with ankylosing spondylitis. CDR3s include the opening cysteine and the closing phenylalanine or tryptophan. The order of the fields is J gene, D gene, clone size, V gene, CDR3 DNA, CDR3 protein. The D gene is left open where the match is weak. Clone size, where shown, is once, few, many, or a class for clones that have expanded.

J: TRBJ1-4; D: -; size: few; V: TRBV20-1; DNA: TGCAGTGCTAGAGTGGCAGTGTGGGAAAAACTGTTTTTT; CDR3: CSARVAVWEKLFF
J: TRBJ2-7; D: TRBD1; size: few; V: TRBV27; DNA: TGTGCCAGCAGTCATGGACAGGGTGGTCCCTACGAGCAGTACTTC; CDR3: CASSHGQGGPYEQYF
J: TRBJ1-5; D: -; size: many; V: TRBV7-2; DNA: TGTGCCAGCAGTCCGGGAGGGCAGCCCCAGCATTTT; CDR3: CASSPGGQPQHF
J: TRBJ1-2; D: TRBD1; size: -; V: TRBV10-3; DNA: TGTGCCATCTGGACAGGGATGGGCTACACCTTC; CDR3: CAIWTGMGYTF
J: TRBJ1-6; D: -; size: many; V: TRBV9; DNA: TGTGCCAGCAGCGTAGGGATAAGCTCCTATAATTCACCCCTCCACTTT; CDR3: CASSVGISSYNSPLHF
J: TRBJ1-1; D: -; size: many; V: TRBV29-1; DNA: TGCAGCGTTGTGGACCCAGGGGTAACTGAAGCTTTCTTT; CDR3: CSVVDPGVTEAFF
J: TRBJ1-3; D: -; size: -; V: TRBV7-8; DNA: TGTGCCAGCAGTCCATCCCGTGGGGGGGTTTTAAACACCATATATTTT; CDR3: CASSPSRGGVLNTIYF
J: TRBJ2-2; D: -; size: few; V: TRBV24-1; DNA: TGTGCCACCAGTTCTCCCGGGAGAACCGGGGAGCTGTTTTTT; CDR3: CATSSPGRTGELFF
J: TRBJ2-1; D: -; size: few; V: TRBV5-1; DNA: TGCGCCAGCAGCCCCCCTTCGGGTGAGCAGTTCTTC; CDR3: CASSPPSGEQFF
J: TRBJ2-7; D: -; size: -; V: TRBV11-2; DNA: TGTGCCAGCAGCTTATGGGACACCGCCTACGAGCAGTACTTC; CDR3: CASSLWDTAYEQYF
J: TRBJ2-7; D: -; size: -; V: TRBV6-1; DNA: TGTGCCAGCAGCGCTAATGGCCGCTACGAGCAGTACTTC; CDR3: CASSANGRYEQYF
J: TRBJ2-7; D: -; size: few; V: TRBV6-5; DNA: TGTGCCACCATTACCCCGGGGCTATCCTACGAGCAGTACTTC; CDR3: CATITPGLSYEQYF
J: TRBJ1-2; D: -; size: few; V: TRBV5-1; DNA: TGCGCCAGCAGCTCAACACGATTGGACTATGGCTACACCTTC; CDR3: CASSSTRLDYGYTF
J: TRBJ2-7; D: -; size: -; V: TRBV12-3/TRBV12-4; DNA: TGTGCCAGCGGGGGGCGTTTCAGGGAGCAGTACTTC; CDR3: CASGGRFREQYF
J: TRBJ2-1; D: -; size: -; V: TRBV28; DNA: TGTGCCAGCACCAGGAGCAGCGGCCGATACAATGAGCAGTTCTTC; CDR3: CASTRSSGRYNEQFF
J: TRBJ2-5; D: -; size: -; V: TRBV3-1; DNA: TGTGCCAGCAGCCAAGACCCGACGGTAGAGACCCAGTACTTC; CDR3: CASSQDPTVETQYF
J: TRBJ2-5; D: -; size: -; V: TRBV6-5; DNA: TGTGCCAGCAGTTCGCGGGTTCCGGGGCCATTGTACCAAGAGACCCAGTACTTC; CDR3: CASSSRVPGPLYQETQYF
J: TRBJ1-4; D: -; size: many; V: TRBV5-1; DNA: TGCGCCAGCAGCCAAACAGCGGTGGCTAATGAAAAACTGTTTTTT; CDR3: CASSQTAVANEKLFF
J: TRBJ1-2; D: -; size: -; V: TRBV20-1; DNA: TGCAGTGCTAGAGAATTAACAGGCGTTTACACCTTC; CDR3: CSARELTGVYTF
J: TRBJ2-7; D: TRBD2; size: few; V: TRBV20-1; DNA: TGCAGTGCTAGAGATCGGAGGGAGGGCCTACCCTACGAGCAGTACTTC; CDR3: CSARDRREGLPYEQYF
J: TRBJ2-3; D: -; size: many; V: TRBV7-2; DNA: TGTGCCAGCAGCTTAAGGCGCCGGGGCGGCCGCACAGATACGCAGTATTTT; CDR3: CASSLRRRGGRTDTQYF
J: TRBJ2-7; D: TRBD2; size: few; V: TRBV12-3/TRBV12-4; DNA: TGTGCCAGCAGTTTGAGTATACTAGCGGGGGCAAACGAGCAGTACTTC; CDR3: CASSLSILAGANEQYF
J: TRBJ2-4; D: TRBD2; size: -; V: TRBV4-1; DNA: TGCGCCAGCAGCCAAGATTTGGCTAGCGGCCTTAAAAACATTCAGTACTTC; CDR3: CASSQDLASGLKNIQYF
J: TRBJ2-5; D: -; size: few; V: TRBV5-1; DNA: TGCGCCAGCAGCTTGGCTGGGACACGGAGGGAGACCCAGTACTTC; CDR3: CASSLAGTRRETQYF
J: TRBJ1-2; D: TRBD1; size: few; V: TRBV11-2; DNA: TGTGCCAGCAGCTTACCCTTCGGACAGGGGAAGAATGGCTACACCTTC; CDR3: CASSLPFGQGKNGYTF
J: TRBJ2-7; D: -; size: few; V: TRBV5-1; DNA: TGCGCCAGCAGCCTTCGCCTGGGCTTAGGTCGCGGCGAGCAGTACTTC; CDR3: CASSLRLGLGRGEQYF
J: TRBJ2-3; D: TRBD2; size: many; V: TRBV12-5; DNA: TGTGCTAGTGGTTTGGTGCCGGGACTAGCGGTTAGCACAGATACGCAGTATTTT; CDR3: CASGLVPGLAVSTDTQYF
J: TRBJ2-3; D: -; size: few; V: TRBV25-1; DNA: TGTGCCAGCAGTGAATATAGAGACAGCTTCCCAGATACGCAGTATTTT; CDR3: CASSEYRDSFPDTQYF
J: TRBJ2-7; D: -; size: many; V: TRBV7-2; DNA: TGTGCCAGCTTAACGGCAGGGAACTCGTACGAGCAGTACTTC; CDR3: CASLTAGNSYEQYF
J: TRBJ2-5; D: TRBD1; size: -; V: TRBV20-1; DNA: TGCAGTGCTAGGGAACAGGGGGCAGAGACCCAGTACTTC; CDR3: CSAREQGAETQYF
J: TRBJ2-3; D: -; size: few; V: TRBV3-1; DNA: TGTGCCAGCAGAGAGACAGGAGATACGCAGTATTTT; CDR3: CASRETGDTQYF
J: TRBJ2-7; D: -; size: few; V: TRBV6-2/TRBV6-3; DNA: TGTGCCAGCAGAATGGGGCCAGGGGTTTCCTACGAGCAGTACTTC; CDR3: CASRMGPGVSYEQYF
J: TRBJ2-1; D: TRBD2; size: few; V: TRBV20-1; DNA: TGCAGTGCTAGAGGGGGGAGGGCCGCTTATGAGCAGTTCTTC; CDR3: CSARGGRAAYEQFF
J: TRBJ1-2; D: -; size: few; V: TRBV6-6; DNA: TGTGCCAGCAGTGCGGGGCCCGACTATGGCTACACCTTC; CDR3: CASSAGPDYGYTF
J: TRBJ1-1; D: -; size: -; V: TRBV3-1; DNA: TGTGCCAGCAGGATGCGGGGGAACACTGAAGCTTTCTTT; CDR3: CASRMRGNTEAFF
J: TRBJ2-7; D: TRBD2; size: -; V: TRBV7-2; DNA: TGTGCCAGCAGACTAGTGGCGGGAGACTACGAGCAGTACTTC; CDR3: CASRLVAGDYEQYF
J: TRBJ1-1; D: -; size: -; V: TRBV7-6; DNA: TGTGCCAGCAGCTTTGGGGGACGCCTGAACACTGAAGCTTTCTTT; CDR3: CASSFGGRLNTEAFF
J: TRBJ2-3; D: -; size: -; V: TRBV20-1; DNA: TGCAGTGCCCTCCATCCCCCAGCTACGCAGTATTTT; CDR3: CSALHPPATQYF
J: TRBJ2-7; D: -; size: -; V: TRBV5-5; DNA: TGTGCCAGCAGCTTAGAATTGCGCGAGCAGTACTTC; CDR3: CASSLELREQYF
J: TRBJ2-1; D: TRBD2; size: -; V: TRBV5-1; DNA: TGCGCCAGCAGCTTAGAGCGGGGGGGCTTTGAGCAGTTCTTC; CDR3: CASSLERGGFEQFF
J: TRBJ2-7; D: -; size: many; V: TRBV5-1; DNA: TGCGCCAGCAGCCCCCTAGGCGTCGAGCAGTACTTC; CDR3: CASSPLGVEQYF
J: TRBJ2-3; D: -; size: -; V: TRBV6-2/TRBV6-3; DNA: TGTGCCAGCAGTTACTTCGGCAGTAGCACAGATACGCAGTATTTT; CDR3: CASSYFGSSTDTQYF
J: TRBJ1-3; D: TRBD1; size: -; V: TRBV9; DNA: TGTGCCAGCAGCGTAGAACCCCAGGGGGCGAGAGGAAACACCATATATTTT; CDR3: CASSVEPQGARGNTIYF
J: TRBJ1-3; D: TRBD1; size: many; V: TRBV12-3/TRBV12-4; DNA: TGTGCCAGCAGCTTAGGACAGGGGAACACCATATATTTT; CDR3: CASSLGQGNTIYF
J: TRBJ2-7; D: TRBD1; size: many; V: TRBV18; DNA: TGTGCCAGCTCACCCGGGACAGTAGAGTACGAGCAGTACTTC; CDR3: CASSPGTVEYEQYF
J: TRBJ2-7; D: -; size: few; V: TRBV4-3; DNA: TGCGCCAGCAGCCAAGATCTGGACTTACGTCCGCGGGAGCAGTACTTC; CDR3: CASSQDLDLRPREQYF
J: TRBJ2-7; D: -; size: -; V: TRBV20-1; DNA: TGCAGTGCAGTATTAATACAGGGTCCCTCCTACGAGCAGTACTTC; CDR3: CSAVLIQGPSYEQYF
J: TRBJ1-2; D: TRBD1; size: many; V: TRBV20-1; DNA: TGCAGTGCTAGAGAGCCGGGCAGGGGGCAAGGTGGCTACACCTTC; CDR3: CSAREPGRGQGGYTF
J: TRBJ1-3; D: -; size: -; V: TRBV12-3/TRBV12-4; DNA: TGTGCCAGCAGTTTAGGAGGGATGGGAGGAAACACCATATATTTT; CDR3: CASSLGGMGGNTIYF
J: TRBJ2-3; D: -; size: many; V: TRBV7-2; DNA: TGTGCCAGCAGCCAGGACGGAACAGATACGCAGTATTTT; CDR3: CASSQDGTDTQYF
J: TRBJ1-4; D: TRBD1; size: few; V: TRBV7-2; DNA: TGTGCCAGCAGCCGTGGACAGGGTGAAAAACTGTTTTTT; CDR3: CASSRGQGEKLFF